This TCR beta chain was documented in a study of tumor and adjacent non-tumor tissue in lung cancer. At the level of the study: Patients comprised about eleven adenocarcinoma, a couple of squamous cell carcinoma and 1 small cell lung cancer. Overall study results and limits: Compared with tumor, normal lung showed significantly lower TCR diversity.

No cell sorting was done before RNA was extracted from the tissue. This CDR3 comprises 15 residues. Germline CDR1 reads MNHEY; CDR2 reads SVGEGT. As to this clonotype: Its target is unknown.

A modified ARM-PCR protocol with three rounds of nested PCR amplified TCRbeta. TCRdb re-derived calls from the multiplex PCR reads in MiXCR, one entry per CDR3 protein. The table shows 100,000 to 150,000 distinct CDR3 sequences, with 60% to 70% occurring only once. Specimen: lung tumor tissue. The V call is TRBV6-2 or TRBV6-3, the J call TRBJ1-5; D unresolved. The tail of the sequence fits TRBJ2-3 better, so the J call may be wrong. The source of this sequence is a man younger than 45 with non-small cell lung cancer. CDR3: CASSYGTANNQPQYF. The CDR3 nucleotides read TGTGCCAGCAGTTACGGTACGGCTAACAATCAGCCCCAGTATTTT.